This T cell receptor (beta chain) was profiled in a study of blood T cells in healthy people across ages. Germline CDR1 MNHEY, CDR2 SMNVEV (reference sequence). The ends lost 5 bases at V and 0 bases at J; junction bases unmatched: 3. The CDR3 consists of 15 residues. Combining a sample-barcoded 5' primer with a J-beta primer mix, a second PCR ran for roughly 7 to 12 cycles. Every cDNA molecule bore a tag from a template-switch adaptor containing 12 random nucleotides. From the 5' RACE reads, TCRdb called clonotypes with MiXCR, one entry per CDR3 protein. Of 540,000 or so distinct CDR3 sequences listed, 25% to 30% were seen once; the top ten hold 15% to 20%.

This chain connects TRBV27 to TRBJ1-3, with 8 bases identical to TRBD1. This sequence originates from a woman in her 70s in good health. Specimen: blood. CDR3 DNA: TGTGCCAGCAGTGGGGACAGGTCCTCTGGAAACACCATATATTTT. This translates into CASSGDRSSGNTIYF.